These T cell receptor beta chains were read from a single sample in a study of T-cell memory formation after mild COVID-19. TCRdb independently ran MiXCR on the 5' RACE reads; one entry per CDR3 protein. This sample has 200,000 to 250,000 distinct CDR3 sequences, with around 8.8% found just once. The sample was PBMCs or a T cell subset sorted from them (not recorded which). These receptors came from a man in his late teens or twenties who had mild COVID-19 (a few samples of this study predate the infection). Cell type and time point are not known. Both conserved end residues are part of each CDR3. The order of the fields is J gene, D gene, CDR3 length, clone size, V gene, CDR3 protein, CDR3 DNA. The D gene is left open where the match is weak. Size is omitted from some rows. Given values are once, few, many or a class for expanded clones.

TRBJ2-3,TRBD2,15,.,TRBV5-1,CASSWTSGGEDTQYF,TGCGCCAGCAGCTGGACTAGCGGGGGCGAGGATACGCAGTATTTT
TRBJ2-4,.,14,many,TRBV5-1,CASSADSYGDIQYF,TGCGCCAGCAGCGCCGACTCGTATGGGGACATTCAGTACTTC
TRBJ1-3,TRBD1,15,.,TRBV18,CASGTGPYSGNTIYF,TGTGCCTCCGGGACAGGGCCCTACTCTGGAAACACCATATATTTT
TRBJ1-6,.,15,.,TRBV5-1,CASSLGEAYNSPLHF,TGCGCCAGCAGCCTGGGGGAGGCCTATAATTCACCCCTCCACTTT
TRBJ2-5,.,14,.,TRBV5-1,CASSLVPGLETQYF,TGCGCCAGCAGCTTGGTACCAGGGCTCGAGACCCAGTACTTC
TRBJ2-7,.,14,few,TRBV21-1,CASSKGQGPYEQYF,TGTGCCAGCAGCAAAGGACAGGGTCCTTACGAGCAGTACTTC
TRBJ2-1,.,14,few,TRBV7-2,CASSLGSSNNEQFF,TGTGCCAGCAGCTTAGGATCCTCGAATAATGAGCAGTTCTTC
TRBJ2-3,.,16,.,TRBV21-1,CASSVSPGGLTDTQYF,TGTGCCAGCAGCGTTAGCCCGGGAGGCCTCACAGATACGCAGTATTTT
TRBJ2-5,.,14,few,TRBV7-7,CASSLWGNQETQYF,TGTGCTAGCAGCTTGTGGGGGAACCAAGAGACCCAGTACTTC
TRBJ2-3,TRBD2,15,.,TRBV12-3/TRBV12-4,CASTLASGSTDTQYF,TGTGCCAGCACCTTAGCCAGCGGGAGTACAGATACGCAGTATTTT
TRBJ2-2,.,14,.,TRBV10-3,CAMARSTNTGELFF,TGTGCCATGGCTAGGTCCACGAACACCGGGGAGCTGTTTTTT
TRBJ2-5,.,14,.,TRBV4-1,CASSQFGGVETQYF,TGCGCCAGCAGCCAGTTCGGGGGAGTAGAGACCCAGTACTTC
TRBJ1-1,.,11,few,TRBV27,CASSGRSEAFF,TGTGCCAGCTCTGGCAGAAGTGAAGCTTTCTTT
TRBJ2-3,.,13,.,TRBV2,CASRSEVGDTQYF,TGTGCCAGCCGCTCGGAGGTGGGAGATACGCAGTATTTT
TRBJ1-2,TRBD1,15,.,TRBV5-1,CASRRDRETNYGYTF,TGCGCCAGCAGAAGGGACAGGGAGACTAACTATGGCTACACCTTC
TRBJ2-1,.,13,many,TRBV7-2,CASSLARGDEQFF,TGTGCCAGCAGCTTAGCCAGGGGGGATGAGCAGTTCTTC
TRBJ2-7,.,16,.,TRBV28,CASTGRHTHLSYEQYF,TGTGCCAGCACGGGCAGACACACACACCTAAGCTACGAGCAGTACTTC
TRBJ1-1,.,14,many,TRBV5-1,CASSWAPGDTEAFF,TGCGCCAGCAGCTGGGCCCCCGGGGACACTGAAGCTTTCTTT
TRBJ1-2,.,14,.,TRBV25-1,CASSARGSGYGYTF,TGTGCCAGCAGTGCTAGGGGGTCCGGGTATGGCTACACCTTC
TRBJ2-3,.,15,few,TRBV4-3,CASSQGPGGTDTQYF,TGCGCCAGCAGCCAAGGGCCCGGGGGCACAGATACGCAGTATTTT
TRBJ1-1,.,12,few,TRBV12-3/TRBV12-4,CALAQANNEAFF,TGTGCCCTCGCGCAGGCTAATAATGAAGCTTTCTTT
TRBJ1-2,.,12,few,TRBV20-1,CSARSGESGYTF,TGCAGTGCTAGATCAGGGGAATCTGGCTACACCTTC
TRBJ2-3,.,15,few,TRBV6-5,CASSYSTGRGDTQYF,TGTGCCAGCAGTTACTCGACAGGAAGGGGAGATACGCAGTATTTT
TRBJ2-1,.,16,many,TRBV29-1,CSAGGGGPPSGNEQFF,TGCAGCGCCGGGGGAGGGGGACCCCCGTCGGGAAATGAGCAGTTCTTC
TRBJ2-7,TRBD2,14,few,TRBV6-5,CASNPRGDSYEQYF,TGTGCCAGCAACCCTCGGGGGGATAGCTACGAGCAGTACTTC
TRBJ2-7,TRBD2,15,few,TRBV18,CASSPSGLGSYEQYF,TGTGCCAGCTCACCTAGCGGGCTCGGCTCCTACGAGCAGTACTTC
TRBJ1-5,.,16,few,TRBV7-8,CASSLDNGRWDQPQHF,TGTGCCAGCAGCTTAGACAATGGCAGGTGGGATCAGCCCCAGCATTTT
TRBJ1-1,.,12,.,TRBV19,CASSARGTEAFF,TGTGCCAGTAGCGCGCGTGGTACTGAAGCTTTCTTT
TRBJ1-6,.,14,few,TRBV6-2/TRBV6-3,CASSLTMGESPLHF,TGTGCCAGCAGCCTCACAATGGGAGAATCACCCCTCCACTTT
TRBJ1-3,.,14,many,TRBV5-1,CASSLEDSGNTIYF,TGCGCCAGCAGCTTGGAAGACTCTGGAAACACCATATATTTT
TRBJ1-2,.,15,.,TRBV27,CASSSRQGLSYGYTF,TGTGCCAGCAGTTCGCGGCAGGGGCTCTCCTATGGCTACACCTTC
TRBJ1-2,TRBD1,15,.,TRBV10-3,CAIGRQGALRDGYTF,TGTGCCATCGGGCGGCAGGGGGCCCTGAGGGATGGCTACACCTTC
TRBJ2-1,TRBD2,16,once,TRBV20-1,CSARDTSGLLINEQFF,TGCAGTGCTAGAGATACTAGCGGCTTGTTGATCAATGAGCAGTTCTTC
TRBJ2-5,TRBD2,15,few,TRBV5-4,CASSLTGGTQETQYF,TGTGCCAGCAGCTTAACGGGGGGGACCCAAGAGACCCAGTACTTC
TRBJ2-1,.,13,.,TRBV28,CATFRPDNNEQFF,TGTGCCACCTTCCGCCCCGACAACAATGAGCAGTTCTTC
TRBJ2-5,TRBD1,13,many,TRBV4-3,CASSPDRGETQYF,TGCGCCAGCAGCCCAGACAGGGGAGAGACCCAGTACTTC
TRBJ2-7,.,14,few,TRBV5-1,CASRSAEGPYEQYF,TGCGCCAGCCGCTCCGCGGAGGGACCCTACGAGCAGTACTTC
TRBJ2-3,TRBD2,14,few,TRBV12-3/TRBV12-4,CASSPYDGRDTQYF,TGTGCCAGCAGCCCCTACGACGGGAGGGATACGCAGTATTTT
TRBJ1-3,.,15,.,TRBV29-1,CSVVSGSGAGNTIYF,TGCAGCGTTGTTTCCGGTTCAGGGGCTGGAAACACCATATATTTT
TRBJ2-3,.,14,.,TRBV7-6,CASSLDVNTDTQYF,TGTGCCAGCAGCCTGGACGTCAACACAGATACGCAGTATTTT
TRBJ1-1,.,16,.,TRBV21-1,CASGVRSRMCITEAFF,TGTGCCAGCGGCGTAAGAAGCAGGATGTGTATCACTGAAGCTTTCTTT
TRBJ2-4,.,14,few,TRBV5-1,CASSLDGANNIQYF,TGCGCCAGCAGCTTGGATGGGGCTAACAACATTCAGTACTTC
TRBJ2-1,.,16,many,TRBV2,CASSEVRQTPYNEQFF,TGTGCCAGCAGTGAAGTTCGACAGACCCCCTACAATGAGCAGTTCTTC
TRBJ2-1,TRBD2,15,many,TRBV7-2,CASSLAGGPGNEQFF,TGTGCCAGCAGCCTAGCGGGGGGGCCGGGTAATGAGCAGTTCTTC
TRBJ1-2,TRBD1,16,many,TRBV7-2,CASSEGGTGANYGYTF,TGTGCCAGCAGCGAAGGGGGGACAGGGGCGAACTATGGCTACACCTTC
TRBJ2-3,.,16,few,TRBV4-1,CASSQEGLPNTDTQYF,TGCGCCAGCAGCCAAGAGGGACTCCCAAACACAGATACGCAGTATTTT
TRBJ2-5,TRBD2,15,.,TRBV7-3,CASSLERGGGETQYF,TGTGCCAGCAGCTTAGAGCGGGGGGGCGGGGAGACCCAGTACTTC
TRBJ2-3,TRBD2,15,.,TRBV6-2/TRBV6-3,CASSPRGVGTDTQYF,TGTGCCAGCAGTCCCCGGGGGGTTGGCACAGATACGCAGTATTTT
TRBJ1-4,TRBD1,14,few,TRBV12-3/TRBV12-4,CASSPGQFNEKLFF,TGTGCCAGCAGTCCGGGACAGTTTAATGAAAAACTGTTTTTT
TRBJ2-3,TRBD2,15,few,TRBV20-1,CSADGLAGEADTQYF,TGCAGTGCCGATGGCTTAGCGGGGGAGGCGGATACGCAGTATTTT
TRBJ2-5,TRBD2,15,.,TRBV20-1,CSALGGTSAFTTQYF,TGCAGTGCACTCGGTGGGACTAGCGCCTTTACGACCCAGTACTTC
TRBJ2-5,.,13,few,TRBV12-3/TRBV12-4,CASSLGVWGAQYF,TGTGCCAGCAGTTTAGGTGTATGGGGGGCCCAGTACTTC
TRBJ2-5,TRBD1,13,.,TRBV10-3,CAISLGQKETQYF,TGTGCCATCAGTTTGGGACAGAAGGAGACCCAGTACTTC
TRBJ2-7,.,13,many,TRBV12-3/TRBV12-4,CASKFSSAYEQYF,TGTGCCAGCAAATTCTCATCGGCGTACGAGCAGTACTTC
TRBJ1-2,.,12,few,TRBV6-2/TRBV6-3,CASCQTNYGYTF,TGTGCCAGCTGTCAGACTAACTATGGCTACACCTTC
TRBJ1-5,TRBD1,14,.,TRBV30,CAWSAGTANQPQHF,TGTGCCTGGAGTGCTGGGACAGCGAATCAGCCCCAGCATTTT
TRBJ1-1,TRBD1,16,few,TRBV29-1,CSVVPPAGQGGTEAFF,TGCAGCGTTGTCCCCCCCGCAGGACAGGGAGGCACTGAAGCTTTCTTT
TRBJ1-1,.,14,.,TRBV12-3/TRBV12-4,CASSFRRGFTEAFF,TGTGCCAGCAGTTTCAGGCGGGGGTTCACTGAAGCTTTCTTT
TRBJ2-1,TRBD2,16,.,TRBV7-2,CASSWVAGGSYNEQFF,TGTGCCAGCAGCTGGGTAGCGGGGGGCTCCTACAATGAGCAGTTCTTC
TRBJ2-3,TRBD2,14,.,TRBV2,CASGRGGPTDTQYF,TGTGCCAGCGGCCGCGGGGGACCCACAGATACGCAGTATTTT